This TCR beta chain was retrieved from a study of fetal regulatory T cell absence and autoimmunity (dated by TCRdb to the late 2010s). About the full investigation: Exocrine pancreas autoimmunity was seen in the IPEX patients without clinical diabetes.

On the immunoSEQ human TCRbeta survey platform, TCRbeta CDR3 regions were amplified and barcoded with a two-step multiplex PCR. Libraries were sequenced on Illumina instruments, and IgH from the same samples was sequenced in parallel. The study's own analysis went as follows. Raw reads were filtered against IMGT V, D, J definitions and binned by a nearest-neighbor algorithm to remove PCR and sequencing errors. Clones were defined by identical nucleotide sequence; differential abundance between tissues used per-clone Fisher exact tests with pFDR threshold p<0.01. Clones with frequencies too low for statistical inference were excluded by a minimum inclusion filter of 10 in either sample. Pairwise clonal comparisons used the immunoSEQ Analyzer, and gene family usage was assessed with IMGT tools. In its TCRdb copy, this immuneACCESS table keeps in-frame sequences only and misses some clones. Where compared with another copy, unresolved V genes explain less than half of these, and the others have no known cause. Clone size and V and J calls were adopted from that table, with D and trimming inferred from the DNA. A total of around 100,000 clones appear in this sample, around 72% of them only once. The ten largest clonotypes hold roughly 2% of the sample.

With regard to this clone: The clone's antigen remains unknown. Base-call qualities are not available, and no considerably larger clone is one nucleotide away.

Inclusive of the bounding cysteine and phenylalanine, the CDR3 is 13 residues long. CDR3 DNA is the only sequence kept; it has 39 bases, read in frame from the first base. Deletion took 0 bases off V and 10 bases off J, with a span of 13 bases between the germline ends. Per the germline V gene, SGHDT is the CDR1 and YYEEEE is the CDR2. Summary of the overall study and its limitations: Significant oligoclonal enrichment of the TCR compartment was observed in pancreas versus cord blood, with some top clones enriched more than 80-fold. Cord blood and pancreas had broadly similar TRB gene family usage, which resembled published neonatal and adult repertoires. The oligoclonal enrichment was interpreted as support for antigen-driven autoimmunity occurring in the pancreas before birth in IPEX syndrome.

Repertoire sequencing was done on genomic DNA taken from frozen pancreas tissue. The DNeasy Blood and Tissue Kit was used to extract about 1.9-3 ug of genomic DNA from either umbilical cord blood or frozen pancreas. The specimen was pancreas tissue. Rearrangement joined TRBV5-6 to TRBJ1-2; the D gene is perhaps TRBD1, on 5 matching bases. This sequence originates from a male donor with IPEX syndrome. The DNA sequence reads TGTGCCAGCAGCTTGGCCCCCAGGGCTCCCTACACCTTC. This yields the protein CASSLAPRAPYTF.